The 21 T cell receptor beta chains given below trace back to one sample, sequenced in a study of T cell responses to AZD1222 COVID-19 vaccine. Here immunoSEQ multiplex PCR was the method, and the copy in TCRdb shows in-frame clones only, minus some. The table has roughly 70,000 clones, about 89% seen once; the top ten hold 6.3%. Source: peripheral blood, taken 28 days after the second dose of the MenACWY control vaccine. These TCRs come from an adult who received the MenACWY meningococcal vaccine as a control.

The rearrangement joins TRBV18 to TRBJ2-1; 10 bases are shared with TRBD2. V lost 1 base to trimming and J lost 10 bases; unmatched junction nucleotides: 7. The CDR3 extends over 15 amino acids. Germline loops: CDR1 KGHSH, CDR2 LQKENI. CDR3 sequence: CASSPQYSGRGEQFF. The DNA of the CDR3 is TGTGCCAGCTCACCACAGTACAGCGGGAGGGGCGAGCAGTTCTTC.

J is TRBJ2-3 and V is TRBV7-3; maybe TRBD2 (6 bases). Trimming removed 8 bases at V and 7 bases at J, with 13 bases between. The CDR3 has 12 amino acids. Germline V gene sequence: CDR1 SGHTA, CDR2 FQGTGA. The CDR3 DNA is TGTGCCAGCCCTCTAGCGCGGCATACGCAGTATTTT. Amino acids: CASPLARHTQYF. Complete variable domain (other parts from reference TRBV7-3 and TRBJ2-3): GAGVSQTPSNKVTEKGKYVELRCDPISGHTALYWYRQSLGQGPEFLIYFQGTGAADDSGLPNDRFFAVRPEGSVSTLKIQRTERGDSAVYLCASPLARHTQYFGPGTRLTVL.

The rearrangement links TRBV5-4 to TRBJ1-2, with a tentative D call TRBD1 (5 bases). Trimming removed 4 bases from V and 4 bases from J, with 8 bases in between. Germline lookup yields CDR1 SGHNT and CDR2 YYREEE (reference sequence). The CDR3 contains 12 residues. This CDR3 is CASSVDSYGYTF. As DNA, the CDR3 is TGTGCCAGCAGCGTTGACAGCTATGGCTACACCTTC.

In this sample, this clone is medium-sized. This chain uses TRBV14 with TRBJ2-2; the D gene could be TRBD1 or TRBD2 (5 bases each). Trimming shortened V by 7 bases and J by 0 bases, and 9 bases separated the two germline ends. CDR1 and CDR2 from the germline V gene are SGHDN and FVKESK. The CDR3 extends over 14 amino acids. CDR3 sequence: CASNEGPNTGELFF. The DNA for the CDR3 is TGTGCCAGCAACGAGGGACCGAACACCGGGGAGCTGTTTTTT. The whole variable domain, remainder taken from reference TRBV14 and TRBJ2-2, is EAGVTQFPSHSVIEKGQTVTLRCDPISGHDNLYWYRRVMGKEIKFLLHFVKESKQDESGMPNNRFLAERTGGTYSTLKVQPAELEDSGVYFCASNEGPNTGELFFGEGSRLTVL.

This CDR3 is CASSDRQSATNEKLFF. DNA for the CDR3: TGTGCCAGCAGTGATAGACAGTCTGCAACTAATGAAAAACTGTTTTTT. The chain links TRBV6-1 to TRBJ1-4; a possible D gene is TRBD1 (5 bases). Deletions cut 3 bases from V and 0 bases from J, with 11 bases between. Germline V gene sequence: CDR1 MNHNS, CDR2 SASEGT. There are 16 residues in the CDR3.

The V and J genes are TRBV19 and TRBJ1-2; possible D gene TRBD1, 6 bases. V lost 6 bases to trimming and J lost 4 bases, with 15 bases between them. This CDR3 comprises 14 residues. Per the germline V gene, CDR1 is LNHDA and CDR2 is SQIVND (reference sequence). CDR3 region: CASRDNRASYGYTF. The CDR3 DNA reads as TGTGCCAGTAGGGATAACAGGGCCAGCTATGGCTACACCTTC.

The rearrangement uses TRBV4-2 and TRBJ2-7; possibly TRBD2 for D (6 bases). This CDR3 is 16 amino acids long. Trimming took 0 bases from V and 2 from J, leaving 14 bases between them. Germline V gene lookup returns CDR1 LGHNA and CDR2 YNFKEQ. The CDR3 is CASSQDWTTPTYEQYF. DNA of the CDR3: TGTGCCAGCAGCCAAGACTGGACTACTCCTACCTACGAGCAGTACTTC.

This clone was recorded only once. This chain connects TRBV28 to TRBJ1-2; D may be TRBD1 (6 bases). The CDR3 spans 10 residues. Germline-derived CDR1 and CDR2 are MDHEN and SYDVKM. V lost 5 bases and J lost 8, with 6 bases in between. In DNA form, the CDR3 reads TGTGCCAGCAGTGACAGGGGCTACACCTTC. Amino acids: CASSDRGYTF.

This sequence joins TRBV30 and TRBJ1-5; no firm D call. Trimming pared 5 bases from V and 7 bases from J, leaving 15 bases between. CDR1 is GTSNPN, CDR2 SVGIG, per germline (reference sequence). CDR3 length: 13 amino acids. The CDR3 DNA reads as TGTGCCTGGGACTCGTTGGCCGGGCAGCCCCAGCATTTT. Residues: CAWDSLAGQPQHF.

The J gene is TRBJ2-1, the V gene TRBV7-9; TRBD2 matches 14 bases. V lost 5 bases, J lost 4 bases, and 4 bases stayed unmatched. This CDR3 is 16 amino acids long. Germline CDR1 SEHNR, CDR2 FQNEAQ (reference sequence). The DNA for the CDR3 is TGTGCCAGCAGCCGGACTAGCGGGAGGTCATACAATGAGCAGTTCTTC. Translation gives CASSRTSGRSYNEQFF.

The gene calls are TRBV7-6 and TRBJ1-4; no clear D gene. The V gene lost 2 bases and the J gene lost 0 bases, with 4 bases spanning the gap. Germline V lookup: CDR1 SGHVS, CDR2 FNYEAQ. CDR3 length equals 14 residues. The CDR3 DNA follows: TGTGCCAGCAGCTTAAGGGCAACTAATGAAAAACTGTTTTTT. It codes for CASSLRATNEKLFF.

In DNA, the CDR3 is TGTGCCATCAGTGAGTCGGGAGGGGGCTCCTACAATGAGCAGTTCTTC. Its protein product is CAISESGGGSYNEQFF. The rearrangement links TRBV10-3 to TRBJ2-1; D is possibly TRBD2 (7 bases). From germline, CDR1 is ENHRY and CDR2 SYGVKD. The ends were cut back, 0 bases at V and 0 bases at J, with 9 bases in the middle. The CDR3 totals 16 residues.

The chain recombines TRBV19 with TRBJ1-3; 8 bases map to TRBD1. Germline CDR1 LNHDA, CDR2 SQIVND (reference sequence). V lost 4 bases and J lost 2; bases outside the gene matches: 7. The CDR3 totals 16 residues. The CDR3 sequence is CASSTQTGVAGNTIYF. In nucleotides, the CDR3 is TGTGCCAGTAGTACCCAGACAGGGGTAGCTGGAAACACCATATATTTT.

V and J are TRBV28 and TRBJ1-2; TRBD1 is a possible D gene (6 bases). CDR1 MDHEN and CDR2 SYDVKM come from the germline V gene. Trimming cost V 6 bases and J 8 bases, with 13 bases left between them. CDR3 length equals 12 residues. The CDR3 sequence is CASSRGQIGYTF. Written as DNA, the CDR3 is TGTGCCAGCAGCAGAGGACAGATCGGCTACACCTTC.

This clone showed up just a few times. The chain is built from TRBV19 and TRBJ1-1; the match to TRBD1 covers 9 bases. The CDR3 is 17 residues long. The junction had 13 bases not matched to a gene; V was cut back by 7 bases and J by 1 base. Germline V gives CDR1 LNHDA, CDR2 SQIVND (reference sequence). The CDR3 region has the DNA TGTGCCAGTACTCCCTCGGGACAGGGTGTACGGAACACTGAAGCTTTCTTT. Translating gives CASTPSGQGVRNTEAFF.

This chain's CDR3 is CASSLGLGSPTEAFF. CDR3 in DNA: TGTGCCAGCAGCTTAGGTCTTGGGTCTCCCACTGAAGCTTTCTTT. This chain connects TRBV11-2 to TRBJ1-1; D not resolved. This CDR3 spans 15 amino acids. Trimming removed 1 base from V and 4 bases from J, with 13 bases in between. Germline CDR1 is SGHAT and CDR2 is FQNNGV.

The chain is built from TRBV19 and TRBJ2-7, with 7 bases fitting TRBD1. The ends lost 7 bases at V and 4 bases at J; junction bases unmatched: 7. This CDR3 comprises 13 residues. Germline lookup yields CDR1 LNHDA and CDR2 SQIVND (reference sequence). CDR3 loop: CASKGPGQYEQYF. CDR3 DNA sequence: TGTGCCAGTAAAGGGCCGGGACAGTACGAGCAGTACTTC.

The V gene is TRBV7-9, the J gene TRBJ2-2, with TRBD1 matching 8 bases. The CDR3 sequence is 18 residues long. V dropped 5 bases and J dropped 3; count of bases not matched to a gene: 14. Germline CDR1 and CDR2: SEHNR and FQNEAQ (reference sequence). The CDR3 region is CASSIGPRDRRHTGELFF. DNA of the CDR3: TGTGCCAGCAGCATAGGCCCCCGGGACAGGCGCCACACCGGGGAGCTGTTTTTT. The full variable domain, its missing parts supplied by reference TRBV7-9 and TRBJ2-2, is DTGVSQNPRHKITKRGQNVTFRCDPISEHNRLYWYRQTLGQGPEFLTYFQNEAQLEKSRLLSDRFSAERPKGSFSTLEIQRTEQGDSAMYLCASSIGPRDRRHTGELFFGEGSRLTVL.

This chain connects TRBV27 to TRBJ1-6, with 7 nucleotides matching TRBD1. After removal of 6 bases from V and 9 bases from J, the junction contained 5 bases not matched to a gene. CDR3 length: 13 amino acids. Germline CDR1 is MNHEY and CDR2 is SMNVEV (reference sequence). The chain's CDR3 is CASRWTGSSPLHF. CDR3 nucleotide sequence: TGTGCCAGCAGATGGACAGGCAGTTCACCCCTCCACTTT.

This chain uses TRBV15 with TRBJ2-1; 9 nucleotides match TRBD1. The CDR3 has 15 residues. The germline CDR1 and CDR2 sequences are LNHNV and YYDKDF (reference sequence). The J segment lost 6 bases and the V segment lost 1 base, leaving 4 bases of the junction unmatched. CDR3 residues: CATSRADRGRNEQFF. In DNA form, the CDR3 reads TGTGCCACCAGCAGAGCGGACAGGGGACGCAATGAGCAGTTCTTC.

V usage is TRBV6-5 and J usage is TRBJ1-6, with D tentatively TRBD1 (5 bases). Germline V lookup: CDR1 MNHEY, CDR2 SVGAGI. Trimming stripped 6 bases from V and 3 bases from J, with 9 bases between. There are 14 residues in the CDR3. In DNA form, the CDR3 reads TGTGCCAGCAGACAAGACAGCTATAATTCACCCCTCCACTTT. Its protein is CASRQDSYNSPLHF.